The T cell receptor beta chain described here comes from a study of blood T cell repertoires in COVID-19 (dated by TCRdb to about 2020). Broadly, across the study: Collaborator samples came from the United States, Italy and Spain and covered acute and convalescent phases of COVID-19. The material from the prospective study consisted of cDNA or gDNA derived from T cells, B-cell-depleted T cells, or PBMCs. Deeply sampled blood TCRbeta repertoires from subjects exposed to, actively infected with, or recovered from COVID-19 were included in the dataset. A freely available public database, intended as a resource for researchers studying the immune response to SARS-CoV-2, is where the repertoires were released. The samples were drawn from the first 160 participants of the ongoing ImmuneRACE study and from 1,254 subjects provided by 6 global collaborators. A de-identified subject ID, COVID-19 status, age in years and sex were almost always included in the sample metadata. Where HLA class I and class II types were available, the types were taken from metadata supplied by the sample provider, not from assay-based typing.

Looking up the germline V gene (reference sequence) yields CDR1 DFQATT and CDR2 SNEGSKA. V and J are truncated by 6 bases and 3 bases respectively, leaving an intervening sequence of 9 bases. Measured from the cysteine to the phenylalanine, the CDR3 is 11 residues long. The sequence is cut down to CDR3 DNA, 33 bases in frame from base 1. TCRbeta CDR3 regions were amplified from genomic DNA using the immunoSEQ Assay, a bias-controlled multiplex PCR. In the original analysis: Nucleated cell counts per sample were estimated from amplification of reference gene primers within the assay. To quantify the absolute abundance of each unique TCRbeta CDR3 rearrangement, sequence reads were collapsed and filtered. For each sample, productive Simpson clonality was calculated as the square root of Simpson's diversity index over productive rearrangements. The table comes from immuneACCESS by way of TCRdb, which keeps in-frame sequences with V and J called. Part of the clones is missing from these tables; in studies checked, under half for an unresolved V gene and the rest for unknown reasons. For V, J and clone size, that table is used; D and trimming come from the DNA. This sample lists around 400,000 clones; around 87% were detected once. The ten top clones hold roughly 2.1% of the sample.

At one collaborating source in Seattle, patients were enrolled during active infection and were followed longitudinally through the course of disease. Whole blood was collected in K2EDTA tubes by collaborating institutions according to the institutions' own protocols. For TCRbeta analysis, collaborators shipped samples in one of three forms: frozen whole blood, isolated PBMCs, or DNA extracted from either of those sample types. About this clone itself: Its cognate antigen has yet to be identified. Base qualities are not provided; no much larger clone lies one nucleotide away.

General conclusions and limits of the study: The amount of clinical and demographic metadata varied by source and participant and was provided uncurated.

The source of this sequence is a woman aged 60-70 years with COVID-19, enrolled during active disease. Sequenced input: peripheral blood. The V and J segments used are TRBV20-1 and TRBJ2-7; no D gene can be assigned with confidence. CDR3 reads: CSALANYEQYF. The bases read TGCAGTGCCCTGGCCAACTACGAGCAGTACTTC.